This is a list of T cell receptor beta chains from one sample in a study of cytomegalovirus exposure and HLA in healthy donors. The protocol was immunoSEQ multiplex PCR, while the TCRdb copy is restricted to in-frame clones and leaves out a portion. Here the sample spans around 150,000 clones, about four fifths being singletons. Sequencing was done on a sample of PBMCs. These receptor sequences come from a woman in her forties in good health and CMV-seropositive. Both conserved end residues are part of each CDR3. The order of the fields is clone size, J gene, CDR3 length, D gene, V gene, CDR3 protein, CDR3 DNA. D genes are given only for firm matches. Rows may omit the clone size; those that give it use once, few, many or a size class.

clone size: few; J gene: TRBJ2-3; CDR3 length: 16; D gene: TRBD2; V gene: TRBV18; CDR3 protein: CASSPPTRGVTDTQYF; CDR3 DNA: TGTGCCAGCTCACCACCGACCCGGGGGGTGACAGATACGCAGTATTTT
clone size: .; J gene: TRBJ2-7; CDR3 length: 14; D gene: TRBD1; V gene: TRBV5-1; CDR3 protein: CASSTFDRAGEQYF; CDR3 DNA: TGCGCCAGCAGCACCTTCGACAGGGCGGGCGAGCAGTACTTC
clone size: .; J gene: TRBJ2-3; CDR3 length: 14; D gene: TRBD2; V gene: TRBV29-1; CDR3 protein: CSVARGSEADTQYF; CDR3 DNA: TGCAGCGTTGCTCGCGGGAGTGAGGCAGATACGCAGTATTTT
clone size: .; J gene: TRBJ2-6; CDR3 length: 17; D gene: .; V gene: TRBV7-2; CDR3 protein: CASSLNIGGSGANVLTF; CDR3 DNA: TGTGCCAGCAGCTTAAATATAGGGGGTTCTGGGGCCAACGTCCTGACTTTC
clone size: .; J gene: TRBJ2-1; CDR3 length: 16; D gene: .; V gene: TRBV25-1; CDR3 protein: CATGIGSGMEVGEQFF; CDR3 DNA: TGTGCCACCGGCATAGGTTCGGGGATGGAGGTCGGGGAGCAGTTCTTC
clone size: .; J gene: TRBJ1-2; CDR3 length: 14; D gene: .; V gene: TRBV10-3; CDR3 protein: CAISRESDNYGYTF; CDR3 DNA: TGTGCCATCAGTCGGGAGAGTGATAACTATGGCTACACCTTC
clone size: .; J gene: TRBJ2-1; CDR3 length: 16; D gene: .; V gene: TRBV6-5; CDR3 protein: CASSYGAGAGYNEQFF; CDR3 DNA: TGTGCCAGCAGTTACGGTGCGGGGGCGGGGTACAATGAGCAGTTCTTC
clone size: .; J gene: TRBJ2-7; CDR3 length: 15; D gene: .; V gene: TRBV7-2; CDR3 protein: CASSQTARSGYEQYF; CDR3 DNA: TGTGCCAGCAGCCAAACAGCCAGATCCGGTTACGAGCAGTACTTC
clone size: .; J gene: TRBJ2-7; CDR3 length: 14; D gene: .; V gene: TRBV5-1; CDR3 protein: CASNSGSSAYEQYF; CDR3 DNA: TGCGCCAGCAATTCGGGGAGTTCTGCCTACGAGCAGTACTTC
clone size: .; J gene: TRBJ1-2; CDR3 length: 16; D gene: .; V gene: TRBV4-3; CDR3 protein: CASSQDAGGDPYGYTF; CDR3 DNA: TGCGCCAGCAGCCAAGATGCGGGGGGGGACCCCTATGGCTACACCTTC
clone size: .; J gene: TRBJ2-3; CDR3 length: 15; D gene: .; V gene: TRBV6-5; CDR3 protein: CASSFRRTSTDTQYF; CDR3 DNA: TGTGCCAGCAGCTTCCGACGGACTAGCACAGATACGCAGTATTTT
clone size: .; J gene: TRBJ2-2; CDR3 length: 18; D gene: TRBD2; V gene: TRBV27; CDR3 protein: CASSLWLAGGPYTGELFF; CDR3 DNA: TGTGCCAGCAGTTTGTGGCTAGCGGGGGGGCCTTACACCGGGGAGCTGTTTTTT
clone size: .; J gene: TRBJ2-5; CDR3 length: 15; D gene: TRBD1; V gene: TRBV27; CDR3 protein: CASSPPTGGRETQYF; CDR3 DNA: TGTGCCAGCAGTCCCCCGACAGGGGGCCGAGAGACCCAGTACTTC
clone size: .; J gene: TRBJ2-7; CDR3 length: 17; D gene: .; V gene: TRBV18; CDR3 protein: CASSPGVSGIYPYEQYF; CDR3 DNA: TGTGCCAGCTCACCCGGGGTCTCAGGAATTTATCCCTACGAGCAGTACTTC
clone size: .; J gene: TRBJ2-5; CDR3 length: 13; D gene: .; V gene: TRBV30; CDR3 protein: CAWSVNRGETQYF; CDR3 DNA: TGTGCCTGGAGTGTGAACCGAGGAGAGACCCAGTACTTC
clone size: .; J gene: TRBJ1-5; CDR3 length: 16; D gene: .; V gene: TRBV11-2; CDR3 protein: CASSLTPGAPYQPQHF; CDR3 DNA: TGTGCCAGCAGCTTAACCCCGGGAGCACCTTATCAGCCCCAGCATTTT
clone size: .; J gene: TRBJ1-1; CDR3 length: 12; D gene: .; V gene: TRBV7-9; CDR3 protein: CASSAGNTEAFF; CDR3 DNA: TGTGCCAGCAGCGCCGGGAACACTGAAGCTTTCTTT
clone size: .; J gene: TRBJ2-7; CDR3 length: 16; D gene: TRBD2; V gene: TRBV27; CDR3 protein: CASSFLLAGGPYEQYF; CDR3 DNA: TGTGCCAGCAGTTTTTTACTAGCGGGAGGGCCCTACGAGCAGTACTTC
clone size: .; J gene: TRBJ2-7; CDR3 length: 19; D gene: TRBD1; V gene: TRBV19; CDR3 protein: CASSIALGQGNIGSYEQYF; CDR3 DNA: TGTGCCAGTAGTATAGCCCTGGGACAGGGAAACATAGGGTCCTACGAGCAGTACTTC
clone size: .; J gene: TRBJ1-5; CDR3 length: 15; D gene: .; V gene: TRBV18; CDR3 protein: CASSPKAGSEDRQHF; CDR3 DNA: TGTGCCAGCTCCCCAAAAGCCGGGTCAGAGGATCGCCAGCATTTT
clone size: .; J gene: TRBJ2-5; CDR3 length: 15; D gene: .; V gene: TRBV18; CDR3 protein: CASSPTIKTGETQYF; CDR3 DNA: TGTGCCAGCTCACCGACGATTAAGACTGGAGAGACCCAGTACTTC
clone size: .; J gene: TRBJ2-1; CDR3 length: 11; D gene: TRBD2; V gene: TRBV7-2; CDR3 protein: CASSSGLAPFF; CDR3 DNA: TGTGCCAGCAGCTCGGGACTAGCCCCCTTCTTC
clone size: .; J gene: TRBJ2-7; CDR3 length: 11; D gene: TRBD1; V gene: TRBV28; CDR3 protein: CAKTGGSEQYF; CDR3 DNA: TGTGCCAAAACAGGGGGCTCCGAGCAGTACTTC
clone size: .; J gene: TRBJ2-3; CDR3 length: 15; D gene: .; V gene: TRBV30; CDR3 protein: CAWSVMGAKTDTQYF; CDR3 DNA: TGTGCCTGGAGTGTAATGGGGGCGAAGACAGATACGCAGTATTTT
clone size: once; J gene: TRBJ2-5; CDR3 length: 14; D gene: .; V gene: TRBV7-8; CDR3 protein: CASSYRATEETQYF; CDR3 DNA: TGTGCCAGCAGCTATAGAGCGACAGAAGAGACCCAGTACTTC
clone size: .; J gene: TRBJ2-3; CDR3 length: 16; D gene: TRBD2; V gene: TRBV9; CDR3 protein: CASSVGRGVSTDTQYF; CDR3 DNA: TGTGCCAGCAGCGTAGGGCGGGGGGTAAGCACAGATACGCAGTATTTT
clone size: .; J gene: TRBJ1-1; CDR3 length: 11; D gene: .; V gene: TRBV7-8; CDR3 protein: CASSLTSEAFF; CDR3 DNA: TGTGCCAGCAGCTTGACATCTGAAGCTTTCTTT